Following are 14 T cell receptor beta chains from one sample sequenced in a study of beta chain features in type 1 diabetes. The authors reverse transcribed all of the isolated RNA, so sequencing captured expressed TCRB transcripts. Profiled with immunoSEQ multiplex PCR; TCRdb holds only in-frame clones, not every one. The profile shows under 950,000 clones, under 20% of them singletons. Sequenced material: naive CD4+ T cells from blood. Every receptor here comes from a woman aged 18-30 years in good health.

This rearrangement joins TRBV5-4 to TRBJ2-1; weak D call: TRBD1 (5 bases). Trimming pared 1 base from V and 3 bases from J, leaving 14 bases between. The CDR3 is 16 residues long. Germline V CDR1 and CDR2: SGHNT, YYREEE (reference sequence). CDR3 protein: CASSLFPKGNYNEQFF. In DNA, the CDR3 is TGTGCCAGCAGCTTGTTCCCTAAGGGGAACTACAATGAGCAGTTCTTC.

This clone was seen a handful of times. The rearrangement links TRBV7-2 to TRBJ2-5, with 9 bases aligning to TRBD2. The V segment lost 3 bases and the J segment 4 bases; nucleotides outside the gene matches: 6. Germline-derived CDR1 and CDR2 are SGHTA and FQGNSA. The CDR3 has 15 amino acids. CDR3 sequence reads: CASSFGGRARETQYF. CDR3 DNA: TGTGCCAGCAGCTTCGGCGGGAGGGCCCGAGAGACCCAGTACTTC. The variable domain in full, with the rest retrieved from reference TRBV7-2 and TRBJ2-5, is GAGVSQSPSNKVTEKGKDVELRCDPISGHTALYWYRQSLGQGLEFLIYFQGNSAPDKSGLPSDRFSAERTGGSVSTLTIQRTQQEDSAVYLCASSFGGRARETQYFGPGTRLLVL.

This clone occurred a few times. The same CDR3 can be traced to other DNA sequences in this sample. The rearrangement uses TRBV5-1 and TRBJ1-1; D gene uncertain. The CDR3 is 13 amino acids. Germline V gene data show CDR1 as SGHRS and CDR2 as YFSETQ. V lost 4 bases, J lost 1 base, and 8 bases lay in between. This CDR3 reads CASSLTQNTEAFF. Written as DNA, the CDR3 is TGCGCCAGCAGCCTGACACAGAACACTGAAGCTTTCTTT.

As concerns this clone: A junction end diverges from the germline sequence, so it may reflect a read error. The chain has TRBV4-3 and TRBJ2-5; D gene ambiguous. CDR1 is LGHNA and CDR2 is YSLEER in the germline V gene. The CDR3 has 18 amino acids. This chain's CDR3 is CTSSQRLSFGPRQETQYF. The CDR3 bases are TGCACCAGCAGCCAAAGGCTGTCTTTTGGGCCCAGACAAGAGACCCAGTACTTC.

This chain uses TRBV7-9 with TRBJ1-3; D possibly corresponds to TRBD1 (6 bases). The ends were cut back, 5 bases at V and 5 bases at J, with 13 bases in the middle. There are 14 residues in the CDR3. CDR1 SEHNR and CDR2 FQNEAQ come from the germline V gene (reference sequence). The CDR3 nucleotides read TGTGCCAGCAGCGCAGACAGGTTCAGAAACACCATATATTTT. It translates to CASSADRFRNTIYF.

The CDR3 DNA sequence: TGCGCCAGCAGCCAGGAGGTACACAGGGTCCAAGGCACAGATACGCAGTATTTT. Protein sequence: CASSQEVHRVQGTDTQYF. V is TRBV4-3 and J is TRBJ2-3, with D perhaps matching TRBD1 (6 bases). Trimming removed 3 bases from V and 1 base from J, with 20 bases in between. The CDR3 is 18 residues long. Germline V gene sequence: CDR1 LGHNA, CDR2 YSLEER.

For this clone: At the DNA level, this CDR3 is encoded by other sequences in the same sample as well. The CDR3 nucleotides read TGTGCCAGCAGCTTAGCGGGACGGTCCTACGAGCAGTACTTC. Its translation is CASSLAGRSYEQYF. The chain combines TRBV7-2 with TRBJ2-7; tentatively, D is TRBD1 or TRBD2 (5 bases each). CDR1 is SGHTA and CDR2 is FQGNSA in the germline V gene. The V end lost 0 bases, the J end lost 1 base, and 7 bases lay between the germline ends. This CDR3 has 14 residues. Full variable domain (rest looked up from reference TRBV7-2 and TRBJ2-7): GAGVSQSPSNKVTEKGKDVELRCDPISGHTALYWYRQSLGQGLEFLIYFQGNSAPDKSGLPSDRFSAERTGGSVSTLTIQRTQQEDSAVYLCASSLAGRSYEQYFGPGTRLTVT.

The chain combines TRBV10-3 with TRBJ1-5, with D hard to call. This CDR3 contains 13 residues. CDR1 is ENHRY, CDR2 SYGVKD, per germline. Trimming pared 0 bases from V and 6 bases from J, leaving 6 bases between. The CDR3 loop reads CAISESSGQPQHF. For the CDR3, the DNA is TGTGCCATCAGTGAGTCGAGCGGTCAGCCCCAGCATTTT.

The chain recombines TRBV2 with TRBJ1-2, with a weak D call TRBD1 (6 bases). This CDR3 is built from 13 residues. CDR1 is SNHLY, CDR2 FYNNEI, per germline. With 6 bases removed from V and 5 bases from J, the gap between germline ends came to 13 bases. The CDR3 here is CASSRTVEYGYTF. The CDR3 nucleotides are TGTGCCAGCAGCAGGACAGTTGAATATGGCTACACCTTC.

In regard to this clone: Other DNA variants within this sample encode the same CDR3. The J gene is TRBJ2-1, the V gene TRBV5-1; the D is unclear. V lost 0 bases and J lost 0, with 10 bases in between. The germline V gene encodes CDR1 SGHRS and CDR2 YFSETQ. The CDR3 is 16 amino acids. CDR3: CASSLGGTVSYNEQFF. For the CDR3, the DNA is TGCGCCAGCAGCTTGGGGGGAACGGTCTCCTACAATGAGCAGTTCTTC.

This chain connects TRBV6-5 to TRBJ2-1, with 7 bases lining up with TRBD1. Losses at the gene ends were 6 bases for V and 6 bases for J; bases not matched to a gene: 8. Germline CDR1 is MNHEY and CDR2 is SVGAGI. The CDR3 covers 14 residues. The CDR3 DNA is TGTGCCAGCAGGGAACAGGGGTTCCCCAATGAGCAGTTCTTC. This gives the protein CASREQGFPNEQFF.

The sample holds a few counts of this clone. The chain carries TRBV7-8 and TRBJ2-1; the D gene is possibly TRBD1 (5 bases). The germline V and J ends were trimmed by 1 base and 4 bases, with 11 bases remaining between them. Germline V gene lookup returns CDR1 SGHVS and CDR2 FQNEAQ. The CDR3 is 15 amino acids. The CDR3 loop reads CASSLVPDSYNEQFF. The CDR3 DNA is TGTGCCAGCAGCTTAGTCCCCGACAGTTACAATGAGCAGTTCTTC.

The gene calls are TRBV7-2 and TRBJ2-1, with D perhaps assigned TRBD1 or TRBD2 (6 bases each). V shed 2 bases and J shed 9 bases, with 26 bases lying between them. The CDR3 runs 18 residues. The germline V gene has CDR1 SGHTA and CDR2 FQGNSA. Here the CDR3 DNA reads TGTGCCAGCAGCTTAACTCAGAGGGGGGAAGCTCGGATTGGTGAGCAGTTCTTC. It translates to CASSLTQRGEARIGEQFF.

This chain joins TRBV5-1 and TRBJ2-5; 15 nucleotides agree with TRBD2. The ends lost 6 bases at V and 5 bases at J; junction bases unmatched: 11. Germline CDR1 SGHRS, CDR2 YFSETQ. The CDR3 covers 17 residues. Written as DNA, the CDR3 is TGCGCCAGCACTGCGGGACTAGCGGGAGGTTTGGACGAGACCCAGTACTTC. It yields the protein CASTAGLAGGLDETQYF.